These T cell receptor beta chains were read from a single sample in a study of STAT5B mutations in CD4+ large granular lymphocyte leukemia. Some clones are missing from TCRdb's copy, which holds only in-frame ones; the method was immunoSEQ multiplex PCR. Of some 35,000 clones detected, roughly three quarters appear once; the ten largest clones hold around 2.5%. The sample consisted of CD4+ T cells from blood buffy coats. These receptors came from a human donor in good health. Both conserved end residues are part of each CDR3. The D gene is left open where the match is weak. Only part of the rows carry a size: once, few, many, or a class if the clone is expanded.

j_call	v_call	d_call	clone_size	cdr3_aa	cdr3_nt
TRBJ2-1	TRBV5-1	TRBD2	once	CASTSRGGLSNEQFF	TGCGCCAGCACCTCTCGGGGGGGCTTGAGCAATGAGCAGTTCTTC
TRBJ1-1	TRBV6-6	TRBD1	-	CASSKQGASVFEAFF	TGTGCCAGCAGTAAACAGGGGGCGTCGGTCTTTGAAGCTTTCTTT
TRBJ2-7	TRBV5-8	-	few	CASSTGPSSAYEQYF	TGTGCCAGCAGCACTGGGCCCTCCAGTGCCTACGAGCAGTACTTC
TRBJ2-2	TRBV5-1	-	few	CASSLTGSGELFF	TGCGCCAGCAGCTTGACGGGGTCCGGGGAGCTGTTTTTT
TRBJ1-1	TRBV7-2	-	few	CASSLASTKAFF	TGTGCCAGCAGCTTAGCTTCAACAAAAGCTTTCTTT
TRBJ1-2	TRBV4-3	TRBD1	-	CASSPNPTGGEEGTF	TGCGCCAGCAGCCCCAACCCGACAGGGGGAGAAGAGGGAACCTTC
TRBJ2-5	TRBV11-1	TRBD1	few	CASSLNRGHRETQYF	TGTGCCAGCAGCTTAAACAGGGGGCATCGGGAGACCCAGTACTTC
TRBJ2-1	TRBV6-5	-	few	CASSYSGGGFNEQFF	TGTGCCAGCAGTTACTCAGGGGGGGGCTTCAATGAGCAGTTCTTC
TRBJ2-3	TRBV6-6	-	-	CASSYLMGTDTQYF	TGTGCCAGCAGTTACTTAATGGGCACAGATACGCAGTATTTT
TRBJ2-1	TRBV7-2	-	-	CASSRVGRSYNEQFF	TGTGCCAGCAGCAGAGTGGGTCGGTCCTACAATGAGCAGTTCTTC
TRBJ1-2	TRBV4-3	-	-	CASSQDPGRGYGYTF	TGCGCCAGCAGCCAAGATCCAGGGCGCGGCTATGGCTACACCTTC
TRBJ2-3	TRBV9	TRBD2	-	CASATSGGAMYF	TGTGCCAGCGCAACTAGCGGGGGGGCGATGTATTTT
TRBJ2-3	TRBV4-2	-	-	CASSQEVSRVLADTQYF	TGTGCCAGCAGCCAAGAAGTCTCAAGGGTTCTGGCAGATACGCAGTATTTT
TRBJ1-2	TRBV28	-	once	CASSLLGFYGYTF	TGTGCCAGCAGTTTACTGGGGTTCTATGGCTACACCTTC
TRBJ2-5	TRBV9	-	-	CASSVGGEETQYF	TGTGCCAGCAGCGTAGGAGGGGAAGAGACCCAGTACTTC